This entry lists 10 T cell receptor beta chains sequenced from one sample in a study of blood T cell repertoires in COVID-19. The assay was immunoSEQ multiplex PCR, and TCRdb's table has in-frame clones only and misses some. The sample lists 150,000 to 250,000 clones, approximately 83% seen once, with 6.5% to 9.5% in the top ten. The specimen sequenced was PBMCs or T cells enriched from blood (not recorded which). The receptor set was obtained from a man aged 40-49 years who had recovered from COVID-19.

This clone appeared a single time. The V call is TRBV10-3, the J call TRBJ2-7; 7 bases agree with TRBD1. The germline V gene encodes CDR1 ENHRY and CDR2 SYGVKD. V lost 5 bases, J lost 5 bases, and 0 bases stayed unmatched. There are 11 residues in the CDR3. CDR3 sequence (DNA): TGTGCCATCAGTACAGGGGACGAGCAGTACTTC. Its protein is CAISTGDEQYF.

The chain employs TRBV15 and TRBJ1-3, with D possibly matching TRBD1 (5 bases). Trimming left V 0 bases short and J 3 bases short, with 15 bases between. The CDR3 contains 17 residues. CDR1 and CDR2 from the germline V gene are LNHNV and YYDKDF (reference sequence). The CDR3 loop is CATSRELGGVIGNTIYF. The CDR3 bases are TGTGCCACCAGCAGAGAATTGGGGGGGGTAATTGGAAACACCATATATTTT.

The CDR3 region is CASSTRDRGFYGYTF. The CDR3 DNA is TGTGCCAGCAGTACCCGGGACAGGGGATTCTATGGCTACACCTTC. The V call is TRBV27, the J call TRBJ1-2; TRBD1 agrees at 10 bases. V dropped 5 bases and J dropped 4; count of bases not matched to a gene: 7. This CDR3 comprises 15 residues. The germline V gene has CDR1 MNHEY and CDR2 SMNVEV (reference sequence).

CDR3: CASSPRTGGNYGYTF. CDR3 nucleotides: TGTGCCAGCAGCCCTCGGACAGGGGGCAACTATGGCTACACCTTC. The chain is built from TRBV5-5 and TRBJ1-2; 11 bases agree with TRBD1. Germline V gene data show CDR1 as SGHKS and CDR2 as YYEKEE (reference sequence). J lost 2 bases, V lost 4 bases, and 4 bases had no gene match. CDR3 length: 15 amino acids. The whole variable domain, remainder taken from reference TRBV5-5 and TRBJ1-2, is DAGVTQSPTHLIKTRGQQVTLRCSPISGHKSVSWYQQVLGQGPQFIFQYYEKEERGRGNFPDRFSARQFPNYSSELNVNALLLGDSALYLCASSPRTGGNYGYTFGSGTRLTVV.

This chain's CDR3 is CASSLGEGTNTEAFF. The CDR3 region has the DNA TGCGCCAGCAGCTTAGGGGAGGGAACGAACACTGAAGCTTTCTTT. This chain uses TRBV5-1 with TRBJ1-1; D is perhaps TRBD1 (5 bases). Trimming removed 2 bases at V and 1 base at J, with 12 bases between. In germline, CDR1 is SGHRS, CDR2 YFSETQ. The CDR3 extends over 15 amino acids.

This clone was seen just once. The CDR3 protein is CASSYLQGSNQPQHF. The DNA for the CDR3 is TGTGCCAGCAGTTACTTACAGGGTTCCAATCAGCCCCAGCATTTT. V and J are TRBV6-5 and TRBJ1-5, with D tentatively TRBD1 (6 bases). Germline CDR1 is MNHEY and CDR2 is SVGAGI. This CDR3 is built from 15 residues. V was cut by 1 base and J by 3 bases, with 10 bases left in between.

V gene TRBV6-1 combines with J gene TRBJ1-1; TRBD1 matches 9 bases. The J segment lost 4 bases and the V segment lost 0 bases, leaving 6 bases of the junction unmatched. The CDR3 extends over 16 amino acids. Looked up from germline, CDR1 is MNHNS and CDR2 is SASEGT. The DNA for the CDR3 is TGTGCCAGCAGTGAAGCGAAGGGACAGGGTATCACTGAAGCTTTCTTT. As protein: CASSEAKGQGITEAFF.

The J gene is TRBJ2-1, the V gene TRBV2, with 9 bases that match TRBD1. Germline loops: CDR1 SNHLY, CDR2 FYNNEI. This CDR3 has 17 residues. The trim removed 5 bases at V and 6 bases at J, leaving 14 bases unmatched. CDR3 coding DNA: TGTGCCAGCAGTCTACTTTCCGGACAGGGGCCCGGCAATGAGCAGTTCTTC. This translates into CASSLLSGQGPGNEQFF.

V usage is TRBV19 and J usage is TRBJ2-7, with D possibly matching TRBD1 (6 bases). The CDR3 sequence is 13 residues long. V was pared by 5 bases and J by 6 bases, with 14 bases between. CDR1 is LNHDA and CDR2 is SQIVND in the germline V gene (reference sequence). CDR3 loop: CASSPGHLLEQYF. CDR3 sequence (DNA): TGTGCCAGTAGTCCGGGACATTTACTCGAGCAGTACTTC.

This clone appeared once. The chain employs TRBV28 and TRBJ1-5; no firm D call. Deletions cut 1 base from V and 0 bases from J, with 10 bases between. CDR3 length: 16 amino acids. Looked up from germline, CDR1 is MDHEN and CDR2 is SYDVKM. The CDR3 DNA reads as TGTGCCAGCAGTTTATCAGTGGCCCATAGCAATCAGCCCCAGCATTTT. Translating gives CASSLSVAHSNQPQHF.